One TCR beta chain is described in this entry. The target of this receptor is not known. No base-level quality is on record; no much larger clone is a single base apart. At one collaborating source in Seattle, patients were enrolled during active infection and were followed longitudinally through the course of disease. Each collaborating institution followed its own protocols to collect whole blood in K2EDTA tubes. For TCRbeta analysis, collaborators shipped samples as frozen whole blood, isolated PBMCs, or DNA extracted from either of those sample types. This specimen comes from a study of blood T cell repertoires in COVID-19 (dated by TCRdb to the early 2020s). Regarding the research as a whole: Samples covering the acute and convalescent phases of COVID-19 were provided by collaborators in the United States, Italy and Spain. The prospective study material was composed of cDNA or gDNA derived from T cells, B-cell-depleted T cells, or PBMCs. The dataset comprised deeply sampled blood TCRbeta repertoires from subjects exposed to, actively infected with, or recovered from COVID-19. The repertoires were released in a freely available public database meant as a resource for research on the immune response to SARS-CoV-2. The samples were drawn from two sources: the first 160 participants of the ongoing ImmuneRACE study, and 1,200 or so subjects contributed by 6 global collaborators. Nearly every sample came with metadata listing a de-identified subject ID, COVID-19 status, age in years and sex. Where available, HLA class I and class II types were taken from metadata supplied by the sample provider and were not determined by assay-based typing. Results the study describes overall, beyond this receptor: How much clinical and demographic metadata was included differed by source and by participant, and the metadata was provided uncurated.

TCRbeta CDR3 regions were amplified from genomic DNA using the immunoSEQ Assay, a bias-controlled multiplex PCR. On the study's bioinformatics: The number of nucleated cells in each sample was estimated by amplification of reference gene primers within the assay. To quantify the absolute abundance of each unique TCRbeta CDR3 rearrangement, sequence reads were collapsed and filtered. For each sample, productive Simpson clonality was calculated by taking the square root of Simpson's diversity index across productive rearrangements. As stored in TCRdb, this immuneACCESS dataset retains in-frame rearrangements with V and J assigned. A fraction of the clones does not appear; measured against another copy, unresolved V genes explain less than half of the discrepancy, and the remainder lacks a known reason. Clonal size and the V and J genes are those of that table, whereas D and trimming came from the DNA. This sample is represented by 150,000 or so clones; approximately 85% of them were singletons. In total, the top ten clones hold around 0.63% of the sample.

Its CDR3 holds 17 amino acids, cysteine through phenylalanine. The kept DNA is CDR3 alone, 51 bases in frame from the first base. The V gene is TRBV21-1 and the J gene is TRBJ1-4; TRBD1 is taken as the D call from the table, unchecked against the DNA. TRBV21-1 is a known pseudogene. Sequenced sample: peripheral blood. This clonotype was obtained from a man aged 55 to 70 with COVID-19, enrolled during active disease. At the DNA level, the sequence is TGTGCCAGCAGCAAAGCGCGAGACACAAAAAAGGGGGAAAAACTGTTTTTT. This translates into CASSKARDTKKGEKLFF.